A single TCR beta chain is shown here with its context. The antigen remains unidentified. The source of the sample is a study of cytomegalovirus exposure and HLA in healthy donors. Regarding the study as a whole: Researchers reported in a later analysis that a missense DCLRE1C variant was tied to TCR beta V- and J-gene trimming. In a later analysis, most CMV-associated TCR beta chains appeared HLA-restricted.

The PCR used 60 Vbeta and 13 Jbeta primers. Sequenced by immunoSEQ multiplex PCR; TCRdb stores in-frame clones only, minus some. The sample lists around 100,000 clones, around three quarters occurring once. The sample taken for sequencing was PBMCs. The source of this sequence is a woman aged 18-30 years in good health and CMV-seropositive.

This CDR3 is CASRDGLGGHGYTF. CDR3 in DNA: TGTGCCAGCCGCGACGGCCTCGGGGGGCATGGCTACACCTTC. This sequence joins TRBV10-3 and TRBJ1-2; D is perhaps TRBD1 (6 bases). Germline V CDR1 and CDR2: ENHRY, SYGVKD. The ends were cut back, 10 bases at V and 6 bases at J, with 21 bases in the middle. The CDR3 spans 14 residues.